The 17 T cell receptor beta chains given below trace back to one sample, sequenced in a study of blood T cells in healthy people across ages. It was with a sample-barcoded 5' primer and a J-beta primer mix that a second PCR of about 7 to 12 cycles was run. TCRdb passed the 5' RACE reads through MiXCR, listing each CDR3 protein once. The sample lists fewer than 1 million distinct CDR3 sequences, under 45% occurring once. The sample taken for sequencing was blood. These receptors were taken from a man aged 60 to 75 in good health.

J is TRBJ2-5 and V is TRBV18; TRBD2 agrees at 10 bases. Looked up from germline, CDR1 is KGHSH and CDR2 is LQKENI. The V and J ends lost 2 bases and 3 bases, in that order; junction bases with no gene match: 9. This CDR3 contains 17 residues. CDR3 residues: CASSPWTSGGAKETQYF. The CDR3 DNA follows: TGTGCCAGCTCACCATGGACCAGCGGGGGGGCCAAAGAGACCCAGTACTTC.

The genes are TRBV21-1 and TRBJ2-5; the DNA was not used to check the table's D call, TRBD2. TRBV21-1 is classified as a pseudogene. This CDR3 contains 17 residues. DNA of the CDR3: TGTGCCAGCAGCAAAGTGGCACTAGCGGGGGGTTATGAGACCCAGTACTTC. This codes for CASSKVALAGGYETQYF.

Concerning this clonotype itself: A much more abundant neighbour one base away suggests this may be a read error. The gene calls are TRBV4-3 and TRBJ2-3, with D maybe TRBD2 (6 bases). V lost 2 bases, J lost 10 bases, and 13 bases lay in between. This CDR3 comprises 13 residues. From germline, CDR1 is LGHNA and CDR2 YSLEER. The CDR3 DNA reads TGCGCCAGCAGCCAATTTTCGGGGGATGCGCAGTATTTT. Its translation: CASSQFSGDAQYF.

This clonotype has a handful of counts. DNA of the CDR3: TGTGCCAGCAGTCAAATATACGAGCAGTACTTC. It specifies CASSQIYEQYF. V and J are TRBV7-9 and TRBJ2-7; D gene ambiguous. Germline V gene lookup returns CDR1 SEHNR and CDR2 FQNEAQ (reference sequence). Deletions cut 6 bases from V and 4 bases from J, with 7 bases between. The CDR3 has 11 residues. Filled out from reference TRBV7-9 and TRBJ2-7, the complete variable domain reads DTGVSQNPRHKITKRGQNVTFRCDPISEHNRLYWYRQTLGQGPEFLTYFQNEAQLEKSRLLSDRFSAERPKGSFSTLEIQRTEQGDSAMYLCASSQIYEQYFGPGTRLTVT.

The chain joins TRBV7-9 to TRBJ1-2; 7 nucleotides align to TRBD1. This CDR3 is 13 amino acids long. Germline V gives CDR1 SEHNR, CDR2 FQNEAQ (reference sequence). V lost 5 bases and J lost 6; bases outside the gene matches: 6. CDR3 region: CASSTDRANGYTF. CDR3 nucleotide sequence: TGTGCCAGCAGCACTGACAGGGCGAATGGCTACACCTTC. Using reference TRBV7-9 and TRBJ1-2 for the parts outside the CDR3, the full variable domain is DTGVSQNPRHKITKRGQNVTFRCDPISEHNRLYWYRQTLGQGPEFLTYFQNEAQLEKSRLLSDRFSAERPKGSFSTLEIQRTEQGDSAMYLCASSTDRANGYTFGSGTRLTVV.

This clonotype has only one observation. The chain carries TRBV11-2 and TRBJ2-3; possibly TRBD1 or TRBD2 for D (5 bases each). The CDR3 runs 13 residues. V lost 4 bases to trimming and J lost 4 bases, with 9 bases between them. Germline V gives CDR1 SGHAT, CDR2 FQNNGV. The CDR3: CASSYRDADTQYF. In nucleotides, the CDR3 is TGTGCCAGCAGCTATAGGGACGCAGATACGCAGTATTTT. Variable domain in full (rest from reference TRBV11-2 and TRBJ2-3): EAGVAQSPRYKIIEKRQSVAFWCNPISGHATLYWYQQILGQGPKLLIQFQNNGVVDDSQLPKDRFSAERLKGVDSTLKIQPAKLEDSAVYLCASSYRDADTQYFGPGTRLTVL.

V gene TRBV20-1 combines with J gene TRBJ2-1, with D hard to call. Germline CDR1 and CDR2: DFQATT and SNEGSKA (reference sequence). This CDR3 has 14 amino acids. Deletions cut 3 bases from V and 5 bases from J, with 14 bases between. CDR3 in amino acids: CSASKLPRNNEQFF. The CDR3 nucleotides are TGCAGTGCTAGTAAGCTACCTAGAAACAATGAGCAGTTCTTC.

This clonotype was counted once. V usage is TRBV20-1 and J usage is TRBJ2-3; the D gene could be TRBD1 or TRBD2 (5 bases each). Germline V lookup: CDR1 DFQATT, CDR2 SNEGSKA (reference sequence). The length of the CDR3 is 16 residues. V was trimmed by 2 bases and J by 5 bases, leaving 20 bases between them. The CDR3 reads CSARPLLRGSLDTQYF. The CDR3 region has the DNA TGCAGTGCTAGACCCCTTCTGAGGGGTTCCTTAGATACGCAGTATTTT.

This clonotype was seen once. CDR3 loop: CASSDPGGTYNSPLHF. The CDR3 nucleotides are TGTGCCAGCAGTGACCCAGGGGGCACCTATAATTCACCCCTCCACTTT. This chain connects TRBV25-1 to TRBJ1-6; 8 bases fit TRBD1. V was pared by 3 bases and J by 2 bases, with 3 bases of the junction left unmatched. CDR1 is MGHDK and CDR2 is SYGVNS in the germline V gene. CDR3 length equals 16 residues. The whole variable domain, remainder taken from reference TRBV25-1 and TRBJ1-6, is EADIYQTPRYLVIGTGKKITLECSQTMGHDKMYWYQQDPGMELHLIHYSYGVNSTEKGDLSSESTVSRIRTEHFPLTLESARPSHTSQYLCASSDPGGTYNSPLHFGNGTRLTVT.

Comment on this clonotype: A much larger clone differs from this one at a single base, so this may be a read error. The chain couples TRBV4-3 to TRBJ2-1, with TRBD2 matching over 9 bases. The DNA matches TRBJ2-7 better at its end, which makes the J call doubtful. CDR3 length: 16 residues. Looked up from germline, CDR1 is LGHNA and CDR2 is YSLEER. CDR3 DNA sequence: TGCGCCAGCAGCCAATCGACTAGCGGCTCCTACAATGAGCAGTACTTC. Translating it yields CASSQSTSGSYNEQYF.

This clonotype was seen more than once but under ten times. The chain carries TRBV6-1 and TRBJ1-2; 8 bases are shared with TRBD1. V gave up 5 bases and J gave up 8 bases; unmatched junction bases: 7. The CDR3 totals 13 residues. Per germline, CDR1 MNHNS and CDR2 SASEGT. CDR3 region: CASSMDRVGGYTF. The CDR3 region has the DNA TGTGCCAGCAGTATGGACAGGGTCGGCGGCTACACCTTC.

The V call is TRBV12-3 or TRBV12-4, the J call TRBJ1-5; D may be TRBD1 (6 bases). The germline V and J ends were trimmed by 6 bases and 4 bases, with 13 bases remaining between them. CDR3 size: 14 residues. The CDR3 DNA follows: TGTGCCAGCAGAAAGACAGGATTAAATCAGCCCCAGCATTTT. This translates into CASRKTGLNQPQHF.

This clonotype was recorded at least ten times. J is TRBJ2-5 and V is TRBV11-2, with D maybe TRBD1 (5 bases). The germline CDR1 and CDR2 sequences are SGHAT and FQNNGV. Trimming took 1 base from V and 5 from J, leaving 14 bases between them. The CDR3 runs to 15 residues. CDR3 residues: CASSLAGSSGETQYF. DNA for the CDR3: TGTGCCAGCAGCTTAGCGGGCTCATCAGGGGAGACCCAGTACTTC.

This chain links TRBV7-3 with TRBJ2-3; the match to TRBD2 covers 7 bases. Trimming took 1 base from V and 1 from J; bases not matched to a gene: 5. The CDR3 loop spans 16 amino acids. Per germline, CDR1 SGHTA and CDR2 FQGTGA. CDR3 nucleotides: TGTGCCAGCAGCTTAAGCGGGGGTCGTGGCACAGATACGCAGTATTTT. This translates into CASSLSGGRGTDTQYF.

This clonotype was counted a few times. The genes are TRBV24-1 and TRBJ2-3; no reliable D call. CDR1 is KGHDR and CDR2 is SFDVKD in the germline V gene. Trimming took 2 bases from V and 2 from J, leaving 4 bases between them. The CDR3 has 13 residues. In DNA form, the CDR3 reads TGTGCCACCAGTGATTCCCTCACAGATACGCAGTATTTT. It codes for CATSDSLTDTQYF.

The rearrangement uses TRBV28 and TRBJ2-1, with 14 bases matching TRBD2. Germline values: CDR1 MDHEN, CDR2 SYDVKM. V was pared by 5 bases and J by 4 bases, with 4 bases of the junction left unmatched. There are 16 residues in the CDR3. For the CDR3, the DNA is TGTGCCAGCAGTACGACTAGCGGGGGGGAATACAATGAGCAGTTCTTC. As protein: CASSTTSGGEYNEQFF.

The rearrangement joins TRBV27 to TRBJ1-2; D gene unclear. The CDR3 runs to 14 residues. The ends were cut back, 5 bases at V and 0 bases at J, with 10 bases in the middle. In germline, CDR1 is MNHEY, CDR2 SMNVEV (reference sequence). CDR3 bases: TGTGCCAGCAGTGGGTATGGAGCTAACTATGGCTACACCTTC. It yields the protein CASSGYGANYGYTF.